What follows is one T cell receptor (beta chain) and its context. This sample was included in a study of blood T cell repertoires in COVID-19. This table comes from immunoSEQ multiplex PCR, and its TCRdb copy is limited to in-frame clones, with some not included. The sample consists of roughly 390,000 clones, 85% of them appearing once. V was shortened by 7 bases and J by 0 bases, with 13 bases between the two germline ends. This CDR3 contains 15 residues. Germline CDR1 is SNHLY and CDR2 is FYNNEI. The chain has TRBV2 and TRBJ1-5; TRBD1 is a possible D gene (6 bases). This TCR was sampled from a woman between 18 and 30 years old with acute or convalescent COVID-19. The sequenced sample consisted of peripheral blood. CDR3 sequence reads: CASTRTGYSNQPQHF. The DNA for the CDR3 is TGTGCCAGCACCAGAACAGGGTATAGCAATCAGCCCCAGCATTTT.